This T cell receptor (beta chain) is from a study of T cell responses to AZD1222 COVID-19 vaccine. Study-wide context: Second-dose groups at about 4 or about 12 weeks were pooled.

The CDR3 extends over 16 amino acids. Germline CDR1 is LGHNA and CDR2 is YSLEER. V lost 0 bases to trimming and J lost 4 bases, with 13 bases between them. Profiling relied on immunoSEQ multiplex PCR, and the TCRdb table lists in-frame clones only, not all of them. This table has around 200,000 clones, around nine tenths appearing once. The TCR sequence derives from an adult in good health. The gene calls are TRBV4-3 and TRBJ2-1; D call uncertain. Sample: peripheral blood, taken on day 0 of AZD1222 vaccination. The CDR3 DNA sequence: TGCGCCAGCAGCCAAGATGGGGTGGGTAATTACAATGAGCAGTTCTTC. Encoded protein: CASSQDGVGNYNEQFF.